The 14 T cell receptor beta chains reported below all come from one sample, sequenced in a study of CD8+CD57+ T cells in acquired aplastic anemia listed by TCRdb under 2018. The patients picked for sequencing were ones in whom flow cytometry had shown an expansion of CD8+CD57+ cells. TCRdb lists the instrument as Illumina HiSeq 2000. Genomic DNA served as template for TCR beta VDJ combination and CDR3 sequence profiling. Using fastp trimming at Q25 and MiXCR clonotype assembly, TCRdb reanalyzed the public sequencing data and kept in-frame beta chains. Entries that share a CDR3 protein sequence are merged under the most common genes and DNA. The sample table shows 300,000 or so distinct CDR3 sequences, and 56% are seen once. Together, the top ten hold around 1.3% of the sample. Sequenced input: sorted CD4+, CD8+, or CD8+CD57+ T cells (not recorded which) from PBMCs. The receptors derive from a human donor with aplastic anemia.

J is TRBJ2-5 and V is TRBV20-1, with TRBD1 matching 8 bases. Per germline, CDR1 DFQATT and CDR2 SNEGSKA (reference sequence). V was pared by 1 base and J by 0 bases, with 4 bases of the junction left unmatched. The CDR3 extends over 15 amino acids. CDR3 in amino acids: CSARGTGNNQETQYF. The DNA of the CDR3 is TGCAGTGCTAGAGGGACAGGGAATAACCAAGAGACCCAGTACTTC.

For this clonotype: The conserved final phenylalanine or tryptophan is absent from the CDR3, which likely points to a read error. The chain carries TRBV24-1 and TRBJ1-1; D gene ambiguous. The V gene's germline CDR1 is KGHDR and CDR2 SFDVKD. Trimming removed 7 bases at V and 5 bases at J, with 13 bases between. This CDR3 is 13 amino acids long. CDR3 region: CATRLTDTTEAFL. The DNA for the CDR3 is TGTGCCACCAGACTAACTGACACAACTGAAGCTTTCCTT.

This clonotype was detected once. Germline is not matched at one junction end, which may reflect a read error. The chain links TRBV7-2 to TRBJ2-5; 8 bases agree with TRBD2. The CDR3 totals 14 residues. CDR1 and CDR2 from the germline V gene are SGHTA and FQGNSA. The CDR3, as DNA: TGTGCCAGCAGCGAGGGACTAGGTAGGGAGACCCAGTGCTTC. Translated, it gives CASSEGLGRETQCF. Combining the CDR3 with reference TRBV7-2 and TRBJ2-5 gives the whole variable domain GAGVSQSPSNKVTEKGKDVELRCDPISGHTALYWYRQSLGQGLEFLIYFQGNSAPDKSGLPSDRFSAERTGGSVSTLTIQRTQQEDSAVYLCASSEGLGRETQCFGPGTRLLVL.

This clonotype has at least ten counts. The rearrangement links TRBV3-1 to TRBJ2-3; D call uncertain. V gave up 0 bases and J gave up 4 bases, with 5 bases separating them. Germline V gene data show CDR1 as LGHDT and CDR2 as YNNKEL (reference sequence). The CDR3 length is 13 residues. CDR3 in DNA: TGTGCCAGCAGCCAAGATTGGGCAGATACGCAGTATTTT. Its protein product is CASSQDWADTQYF.

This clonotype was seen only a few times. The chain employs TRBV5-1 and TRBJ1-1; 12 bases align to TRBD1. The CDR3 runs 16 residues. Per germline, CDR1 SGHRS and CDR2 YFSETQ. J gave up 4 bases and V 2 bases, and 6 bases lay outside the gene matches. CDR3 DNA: TGCGCCAGCAGCTTCGGGACAGGGGGCTTCGGCACTGAAGCTTTCTTT. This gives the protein CASSFGTGGFGTEAFF.

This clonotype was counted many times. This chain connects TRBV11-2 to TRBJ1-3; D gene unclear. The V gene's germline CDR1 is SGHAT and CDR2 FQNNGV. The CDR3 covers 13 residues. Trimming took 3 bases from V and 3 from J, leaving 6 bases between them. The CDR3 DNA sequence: TGTGCCAGCAGCTTGGGGTTTGGAAACACCATATATTTT. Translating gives CASSLGFGNTIYF.

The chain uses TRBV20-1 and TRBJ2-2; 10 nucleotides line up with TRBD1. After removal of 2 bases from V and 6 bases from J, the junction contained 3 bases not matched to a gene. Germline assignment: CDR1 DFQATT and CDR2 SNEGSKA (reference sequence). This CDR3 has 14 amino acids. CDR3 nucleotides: TGCAGTGCTAGACGCGGACAGGGGGCCGGGGAGCTGTTTTTT. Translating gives CSARRGQGAGELFF.

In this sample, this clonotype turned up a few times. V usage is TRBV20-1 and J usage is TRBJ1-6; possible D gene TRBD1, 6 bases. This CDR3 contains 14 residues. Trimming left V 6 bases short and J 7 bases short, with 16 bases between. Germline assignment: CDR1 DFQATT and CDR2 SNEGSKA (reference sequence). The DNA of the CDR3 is TGCAGTGCCGCATTCGGGCAGGGGAATTCACCCCTCCACTTT. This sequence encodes CSAAFGQGNSPLHF.

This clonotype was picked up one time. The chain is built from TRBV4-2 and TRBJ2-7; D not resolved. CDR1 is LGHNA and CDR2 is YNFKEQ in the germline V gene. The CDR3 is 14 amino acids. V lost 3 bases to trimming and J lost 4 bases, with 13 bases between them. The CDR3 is CASSQGSIGYEQYF. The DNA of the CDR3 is TGTGCCAGCAGCCAGGGGTCCATTGGGTACGAGCAGTACTTC.

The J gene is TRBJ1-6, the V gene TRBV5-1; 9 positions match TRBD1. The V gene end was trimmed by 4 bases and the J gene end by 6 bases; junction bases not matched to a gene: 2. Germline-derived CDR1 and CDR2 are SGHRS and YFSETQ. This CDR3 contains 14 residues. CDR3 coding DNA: TGCGCCAGCAGCATGGACAGGGGTAATTCACCCCTCCACTTT. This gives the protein CASSMDRGNSPLHF.

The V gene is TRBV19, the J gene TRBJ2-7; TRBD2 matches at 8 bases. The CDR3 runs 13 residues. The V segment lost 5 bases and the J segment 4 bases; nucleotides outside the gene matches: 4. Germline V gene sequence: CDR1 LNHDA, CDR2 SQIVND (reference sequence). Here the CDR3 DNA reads TGTGCCAGTAGTGTCATAGCGGGATACGAGCAGTACTTC. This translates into CASSVIAGYEQYF.

In nucleotides, the CDR3 is TGCAGTGCTCGGAGTAGCGGGAACACTGAAGCTTTCTTT. Encoded protein: CSARSSGNTEAFF. This chain uses TRBV20-1 with TRBJ1-1; unclear D gene. V lost 5 bases and J lost 1, with 11 bases in between. The CDR3 has 13 residues. Looked up from germline, CDR1 is DFQATT and CDR2 is SNEGSKA (reference sequence).

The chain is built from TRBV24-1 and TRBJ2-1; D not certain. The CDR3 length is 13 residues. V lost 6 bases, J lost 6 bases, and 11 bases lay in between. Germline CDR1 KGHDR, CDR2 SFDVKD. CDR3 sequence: CATSNNTGNEQFF. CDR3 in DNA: TGTGCCACCAGTAACAACACGGGCAATGAGCAGTTCTTC.

The CDR3 loop reads CSASSPVSGTRGTDTQYF. DNA for the CDR3: TGCAGTGCTAGTTCTCCCGTTAGCGGGACGCGGGGCACAGATACGCAGTATTTT. The V call is TRBV20-1, the J call TRBJ2-3, with 8 bases that match TRBD2. V lost 3 bases to trimming and J lost 1 base; unmatched junction nucleotides: 15. The CDR3 totals 18 residues. Looked up from germline, CDR1 is DFQATT and CDR2 is SNEGSKA (reference sequence).